The 32 T cell receptor beta chains below were found in one sample sequenced in a study of regulatory T cells in long-lasting Graves disease. Time point indicated: newly diagnosed GD, antithyroid drugs for less than 3 months. Following extraction of RNA from PBMCs, that RNA was used to make the TCR library. According to the study, TCR beta libraries were built with iRepertoire HTBI primers and CDR3-region Arm-PCR. One entry per CDR3 protein results from TCRdb running MiXCR on the multiplex PCR reads. Here the sample spans about 520,000 distinct CDR3 sequences, 9.5% to 15% being singletons. The sample also formed part of further work on T cells in Graves' hyperthyroidism and ophthalmopathy.

The input for sequencing was peripheral blood mononuclear cells (PBMCs), taken at new diagnosis, from a patient treated with antithyroid drugs. These receptors all stem from a young woman with Graves disease.

This clonotype has a handful of counts. This sequence joins TRBV20-1 and TRBJ1-2; tentatively, D is TRBD1 (6 bases). In germline, CDR1 is DFQATT, CDR2 SNEGSKA (reference sequence). CDR3 size: 14 residues. Trimming pared 3 bases from V and 4 bases from J, leaving 15 bases between. Written as DNA, the CDR3 is TGCAGTGCTAGGGGGGGGGCCCATTCCTATGGCTACACCTTC. Residues: CSARGGAHSYGYTF.

This clonotype has a handful of counts. As DNA, the CDR3 is TGCGCCAGCAGCCAAACTCTAGCGCCCACCTTCTACAATGAGCAGTTCTTC. Translating it yields CASSQTLAPTFYNEQFF. This chain links TRBV4-1 with TRBJ2-1; D is possibly TRBD2 (6 bases). Germline loops: CDR1 MGHRA, CDR2 YSYEKL. The CDR3 is made up of 17 amino acids. The ends were cut back, 2 bases at V and 3 bases at J, with 17 bases in the middle.

The table lists this clonotype with many counts. The chain has TRBV11-3 and TRBJ1-3; a possible D gene is TRBD1 (5 bases). This CDR3 has 16 residues. The germline V gene encodes CDR1 SGHNT and CDR2 YENEEA. V gave up 7 bases and J gave up 0 bases, with 16 bases separating them. CDR3 coding DNA: TGTGCCAGCAACGGGGGTCAGAGGTTCTCTGGAAACACCATATATTTT. Amino acids: CASNGGQRFSGNTIYF.

This clonotype has only a few counts. This rearrangement joins TRBV6-5 to TRBJ1-2, with D perhaps matching TRBD1 (5 bases). V was pared by 2 bases and J by 7 bases, with 11 bases between. Germline CDR1 MNHEY, CDR2 SVGAGI. There are 13 residues in the CDR3. The CDR3, as DNA: TGTGCCAGCAGTTACGCAGGGAATAGTGGCTACACCTTC. It codes for CASSYAGNSGYTF.

J is TRBJ2-1 and V is TRBV7-9; possible D gene TRBD2, 7 bases. The germline CDR1 and CDR2 sequences are SEHNR and FQNEAQ (reference sequence). The V gene lost 5 bases and the J gene lost 7 bases, with 24 bases spanning the gap. This CDR3 contains 17 residues. CDR3 bases: TGTGCCAGCAGCAGTATAAGATGGGGGGGCCGGGGAAATGAGCAGTTCTTC. Protein: CASSSIRWGGRGNEQFF.

This clonotype was counted only a few times. The CDR3 protein is CASRYGRSYNEQFF. The CDR3 bases are TGTGCCAGCAGGTACGGTCGCTCCTACAATGAGCAGTTCTTC. The J gene is TRBJ2-1, the V gene TRBV12-3 or TRBV12-4, with unresolved D. The CDR3 consists of 14 residues. Trimming cost V 6 bases and J 0 bases, with 9 bases left between them.

This clonotype was picked up many times. The chain combines TRBV6-1 with TRBJ2-7; 7 bases agree with TRBD2. Germline V gene sequence: CDR1 MNHNS, CDR2 SASEGT. After removal of 8 bases from V and 3 bases from J, the junction contained 7 bases not matched to a gene. The CDR3 runs 13 residues. The CDR3 DNA reads as TGTGCCAGCGCCTGGGACTACTACTACGAGCAGTACTTC. It encodes CASAWDYYYEQYF.

This rearrangement joins TRBV13 to TRBJ2-5, with D perhaps matching TRBD1 or TRBD2 (5 bases each). CDR1 is PRHDT and CDR2 is FYEKMQ in the germline V gene (reference sequence). This CDR3 is built from 16 residues. Trimming took 5 bases from V and 5 from J, leaving 21 bases between them. CDR3 in amino acids: CASSSSTGTGRETQYF. For the CDR3, the DNA is TGTGCCAGCAGCAGCTCTACCGGGACGGGACGGGAGACCCAGTACTTC.

This clonotype has ten or more counts. The chain combines TRBV28 with TRBJ2-7, with TRBD2 identical over 7 bases. Germline CDR1 is MDHEN and CDR2 is SYDVKM. Trimming cost V 5 bases and J 1 base; bases outside gene matches: 8. This CDR3 is 15 amino acids long. The CDR3, as DNA: TGTGCCAGCAGTGGGGGGGGGTGGGTTTCCTACGAGCAGTACTTC. As protein: CASSGGGWVSYEQYF.

This clonotype was seen ten or more times. The rearrangement joins TRBV20-1 to TRBJ2-1; 12 bases are a match to TRBD2. Germline V gene lookup returns CDR1 DFQATT and CDR2 SNEGSKA (reference sequence). This CDR3 region has 16 residues. J lost 8 bases, V lost 2 bases, and 10 bases had no gene match. CDR3 in amino acids: CSARPPSGRGKYEQFF. CDR3 coding DNA: TGCAGTGCTAGACCCCCTAGCGGGAGGGGGAAGTATGAGCAGTTCTTC.

This clonotype was observed at least ten times. The V and J genes are TRBV11-3 and TRBJ2-1; the match to TRBD2 covers 9 bases. This CDR3 region has 18 residues. Germline lookup yields CDR1 SGHNT and CDR2 YENEEA. V dropped 1 base and J dropped 6; count of bases not matched to a gene: 13. CDR3: CASSLGVGGRAGPNEQFF. The CDR3 region has the DNA TGTGCCAGCAGCTTAGGGGTTGGCGGGAGGGCCGGGCCCAATGAGCAGTTCTTC.

At least ten counts were recorded for this clonotype. The V call is TRBV6-1, the J call TRBJ2-7, with 12 bases identical to TRBD2. The length of the CDR3 is 17 residues. CDR1 is MNHNS, CDR2 SASEGT, per germline. J gave up 4 bases and V 7 bases, and 14 bases lay outside the gene matches. CDR3 amino acids: CASTLTRLAGESYEQYF. For the CDR3, the DNA is TGTGCCAGCACCCTTACCAGACTAGCGGGAGAATCGTACGAGCAGTACTTC.

The chain uses TRBV6-2 or TRBV6-3 and TRBJ1-6; D remains unclear. The CDR3 totals 12 residues. Germline V gene lookup returns CDR1 MNHEY and CDR2 SVGEGT. The V end lost 10 bases, the J end lost 7 bases, and 11 bases lay between the germline ends. CDR3 amino acids: CATYIANSPLHF. The CDR3 coding sequence is TGTGCCACCTATATAGCGAATTCACCCCTCCACTTT.

There are many counts of this clonotype. The CDR3 bases are TGCAGTGAGAGGACCCCGAGGAACTATGGCTACACCTTC. Protein sequence: CSERTPRNYGYTF. This chain connects TRBV20-1 to TRBJ1-2; D remains unclear. The CDR3 is made up of 13 amino acids. Deletions cut 7 bases from V and 2 bases from J, with 14 bases between. The germline gives CDR1 DFQATT, CDR2 SNEGSKA (reference sequence).

This clonotype was seen a few times. The rearrangement links TRBV7-9 to TRBJ2-5; possible D gene TRBD1, 7 bases. The germline V gene has CDR1 SEHNR and CDR2 FQNEAQ (reference sequence). This CDR3 spans 14 amino acids. The V end lost 5 bases, the J end lost 5 bases, and 15 bases lay between the germline ends. CDR3 sequence (DNA): TGTGCCAGCAGCGCACAGGGGAGGAGGGAGACCCAGTACTTC. Encoded protein: CASSAQGRRETQYF.

This clonotype has at least ten counts. The rearrangement links TRBV12-3 or TRBV12-4 to TRBJ2-5; 8 positions agree with TRBD1. This CDR3 has 13 amino acids. The trim removed 8 bases at V and 2 bases at J, leaving 4 bases unmatched. The CDR3 sequence is CASAYRGQETQYF. Written as DNA, the CDR3 is TGTGCCAGCGCGTACAGGGGGCAAGAGACCCAGTACTTC.

The table lists this clonotype with many counts. This chain links TRBV11-2 with TRBJ2-1, with 9 nucleotides matching TRBD2. Trimming removed 0 bases from V and 11 bases from J; junction bases left unmatched: 5. Germline lookup yields CDR1 SGHAT and CDR2 FQNNGV. This CDR3 contains 14 residues. Here the CDR3 reads CASSLEYGTSQQFF. CDR3 DNA sequence: TGTGCCAGCAGCTTAGAATATGGGACTAGCCAGCAGTTCTTC.

As for this clonotype: An end of the junction differs from the germline gene, which may be a read error. The CDR3 loop is CANSMPWGGSTEAFF. The CDR3, as DNA: TGTGCCAATAGTATGCCCTGGGGCGGTAGCACTGAAGCTTTCTTT. The V and J genes are TRBV19 and TRBJ1-1, with a tentative D call TRBD1 (5 bases). The germline gives CDR1 LNHDA, CDR2 SQIVND (reference sequence). This CDR3 comprises 15 residues.

The rearrangement uses TRBV9 and TRBJ2-5; D gene unclear. CDR1 and CDR2 (germline): SGDLS, YYNGEE. V dropped 3 bases and J dropped 7 bases, with 7 bases sitting between them. The CDR3 is 11 amino acids. The CDR3 DNA reads TGTGCCAGCAGCGAGGGTGGGACCCAGTACTTC. Translated, it gives CASSEGGTQYF.

This clonotype has a count of ten or more. The CDR3 is CASSPRGTYGYTF. DNA of the CDR3: TGTGCCAGCAGCCCGAGGGGGACCTATGGCTACACCTTC. The chain is built from TRBV6-2 or TRBV6-3 and TRBJ1-2; weak D call: TRBD1 (6 bases). V was pared by 6 bases and J by 4 bases, with 12 bases between. Germline V gene lookup returns CDR1 MNHEY and CDR2 SVGEGT. The CDR3 contains 13 residues.

This clonotype was recorded at least ten times. V is TRBV2 and J is TRBJ2-1, with D hard to call. This CDR3 has 13 amino acids. CDR1 and CDR2 from the germline V gene are SNHLY and FYNNEI. The V end was cut by 6 bases, the J end by 1 base, with 7 bases between. CDR3 residues: CASSRRSYNEQFF. The CDR3, as DNA: TGTGCCAGCAGCCGGCGGTCCTACAATGAGCAGTTCTTC.

This clonotype was detected ten times or more. The genes are TRBV7-9 and TRBJ2-7; the match to TRBD1 covers 7 bases. The CDR3 runs 14 residues. CDR1 is SEHNR, CDR2 FQNEAQ, per germline (reference sequence). V gave up 4 bases and J gave up 4 bases; unmatched junction bases: 7. CDR3 nucleotides: TGTGCCAGCAGCTCGGTGACAGGGTCTTACGAGCAGTACTTC. This translates into CASSSVTGSYEQYF.

The rearrangement uses TRBV6-5 and TRBJ1-2; D might be TRBD1 (5 bases). Trimming cost V 0 bases and J 4 bases, with 12 bases left between them. CDR1 and CDR2 (germline): MNHEY, SVGAGI. The CDR3 is 15 residues long. Here the CDR3 DNA reads TGTGCCAGCAGTTACTCTCCGGGACTCCTCTATGGCTACACCTTC. Its translation is CASSYSPGLLYGYTF.

The rearrangement uses TRBV4-2 and TRBJ2-4, with D tentatively TRBD2 (7 bases). Germline V lookup: CDR1 LGHNA, CDR2 YNFKEQ. Deletions cut 0 bases from V and 14 bases from J, with 20 bases between. CDR3 length: 15 amino acids. For the CDR3, the DNA is TGTGCCAGCAGCCAAGAAGGTCGTAGTGGGGAGGGGGAGTACTTC. It yields the protein CASSQEGRSGEGEYF.

The table lists this clonotype with many counts. The chain is built from TRBV28 and TRBJ2-7, with TRBD2 as a possible D gene (7 bases). This CDR3 spans 16 amino acids. V was clipped by 4 bases and J by 2 bases, with 18 bases between them. Germline V gene data show CDR1 as MDHEN and CDR2 as SYDVKM. The CDR3 DNA is TGTGCCAGCAGTTCACCGACGGGGGGCGGGCCCTACGAGCAGTACTTC. Protein product: CASSSPTGGGPYEQYF. Filled out from reference TRBV28 and TRBJ2-7, the complete variable domain reads DVKVTQSSRYLVKRTGEKVFLECVQDMDHENMFWYRQDPGLGLRLIYFSYDVKMKEKGDIPEGYSVSREKKERFSLILESASTNQTSMYLCASSSPTGGGPYEQYFGPGTRLTVT.

This clonotype was observed a few times. V and J are TRBV5-1 and TRBJ2-5, with 9 bases matching TRBD1. Per germline, CDR1 SGHRS and CDR2 YFSETQ. The CDR3 is 14 amino acids. V lost 2 bases and J lost 7; bases outside the gene matches: 6. Written as DNA, the CDR3 is TGCGCCAGCAGCTTCACAGGGGGCTCTGGGACCCAGTACTTC. Protein sequence: CASSFTGGSGTQYF.

This clonotype was recorded a few times. The chain has TRBV6-1 and TRBJ2-4, with 8 positions matching TRBD1. CDR3 length: 14 residues. After removal of 6 bases from V and 6 bases from J, the junction contained 7 bases not matched to a gene. Germline CDR1 and CDR2: MNHNS and SASEGT. The CDR3 reads CASRRTGLGNIQYF. The DNA for the CDR3 is TGTGCCAGCAGGCGGACAGGGTTGGGAAACATTCAGTACTTC.

Many counts were recorded for this clonotype. The chain has TRBV19 and TRBJ2-5; D remains unclear. This CDR3 region has 14 residues. V was cut by 1 base and J by 7 bases, with 13 bases left in between. Germline V lookup: CDR1 LNHDA, CDR2 SQIVND (reference sequence). In DNA form, the CDR3 reads TGTGCCAGTAGTATAGCCCCCTCCCGCGGGACCCAGTACTTC. It is translated as CASSIAPSRGTQYF.

In its sample, this clonotype was seen many times. V usage is TRBV28 and J usage is TRBJ1-5, with TRBD1 matching over 8 bases. CDR1 and CDR2 from the germline V gene are MDHEN and SYDVKM. CDR3 length equals 15 residues. V trimming: 6 bases; J trimming: 10 bases; junction bases outside the gene matches: 14. Written as DNA, the CDR3 is TGTGCCAGCAGCTCATACCGGGACAGGTCCGTTCCCCAGCATTTT. Protein: CASSSYRDRSVPQHF. Filled out from reference TRBV28 and TRBJ1-5, the complete variable domain reads DVKVTQSSRYLVKRTGEKVFLECVQDMDHENMFWYRQDPGLGLRLIYFSYDVKMKEKGDIPEGYSVSREKKERFSLILESASTNQTSMYLCASSSYRDRSVPQHFGDGTRLSIL.

The genes are TRBV7-6 and TRBJ2-3; 8 nucleotides agree with TRBD2. This CDR3 spans 15 amino acids. The V segment lost 7 bases and the J segment 2 bases; nucleotides outside the gene matches: 8. CDR1 is SGHVS and CDR2 is FNYEAQ in the germline V gene. CDR3 sequence: CASTHGSGNTDTQYF. The CDR3, as DNA: TGTGCCAGCACCCACGGTAGCGGGAACACAGATACGCAGTATTTT.

Many counts were recorded for this clonotype. This chain joins TRBV27 and TRBJ1-1; no clear D. Germline CDR1 is MNHEY and CDR2 is SMNVEV (reference sequence). Between the trimmed V and J ends, which lost 2 bases and 6 bases, there was a span of 13 bases. CDR3 size: 14 residues. Written as DNA, the CDR3 is TGTGCCAGCAGTTTAACCGTCCGTGTCGCTGAAGCTTTCTTT. This codes for CASSLTVRVAEAFF.

Concerning this clonotype: Since a much larger clone is just one base distant, this may be a read error. This likely comes from a read error, as the CDR3 has no conserved phenylalanine or tryptophan at its end. The rearrangement links TRBV11-2 to TRBJ2-1; maybe TRBD2 (5 bases). The CDR3 is made up of 16 amino acids. Deletions cut 1 base from V and 0 bases from J, with 10 bases between. The germline CDR1 and CDR2 sequences are SGHAT and FQNNGV. The CDR3 DNA sequence: TGTGCCAGCAGCTTAGGAGGGTTTAGCTCCTACAATGAGCAGTTCTCC. This gives the protein CASSLGGFSSYNEQFS.